This TCR beta chain derives from a study of blood T cell repertoires in COVID-19. Across the study: Collection of acute and convalescent COVID-19 samples took place in the United States, Italy and Spain.

As processed by the authors: Researchers report that nucleated cell counts were estimated from reference gene primer amplification. Generated by immunoSEQ multiplex PCR, the TCRdb table keeps only in-frame clones and is missing some. That table supplies the V and J calls and clone size; D and trimming were determined from the DNA. Of a few hundred thousand clones in the sample, 90% were seen once. Researchers sorted participants into cohorts using their self-reported clinical history. The CDR3 is 15 amino acids. CDR1 and CDR2 from the germline V gene are SGHTA and FQGNSA. Trimming took off 3 bases at V and 9 bases at J, with 15 bases between the two ends.

The chain combines TRBV7-2 with TRBJ1-6, with a tentative D call TRBD1 (6 bases). Specimen: PBMCs or T cells enriched from blood (not recorded which). The clonotype comes from a woman aged 18 to 35 with acute COVID-19. In nucleotides, the CDR3 is TGTGCCAGCAGCTTTATGGGGGCGTTGAGTTCACCCCTCCACTTT. Translated: CASSFMGALSSPLHF.